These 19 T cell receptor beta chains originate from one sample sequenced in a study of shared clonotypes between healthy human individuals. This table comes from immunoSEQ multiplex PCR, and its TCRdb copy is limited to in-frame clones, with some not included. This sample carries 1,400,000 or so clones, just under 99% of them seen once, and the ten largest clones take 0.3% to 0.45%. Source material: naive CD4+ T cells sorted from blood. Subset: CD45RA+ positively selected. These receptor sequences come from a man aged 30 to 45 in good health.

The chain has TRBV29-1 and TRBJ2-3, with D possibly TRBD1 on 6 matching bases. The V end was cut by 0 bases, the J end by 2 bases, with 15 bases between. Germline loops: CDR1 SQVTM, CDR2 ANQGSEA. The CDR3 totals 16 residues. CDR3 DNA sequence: TGCAGCGTTGAAGATCCGCCAGGGGCAGACACAGATACGCAGTATTTT. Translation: CSVEDPPGADTDTQYF.

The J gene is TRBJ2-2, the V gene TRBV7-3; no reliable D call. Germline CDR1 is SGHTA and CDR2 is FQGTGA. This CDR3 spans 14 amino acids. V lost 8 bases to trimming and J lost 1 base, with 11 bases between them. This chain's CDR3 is CASRLGVNTGELFF. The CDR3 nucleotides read TGTGCCAGCCGCCTTGGAGTGAACACCGGGGAGCTGTTTTTT.

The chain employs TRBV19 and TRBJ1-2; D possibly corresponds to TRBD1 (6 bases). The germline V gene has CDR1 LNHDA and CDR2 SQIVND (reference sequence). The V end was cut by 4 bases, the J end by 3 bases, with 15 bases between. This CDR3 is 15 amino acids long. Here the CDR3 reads CASSRTGSVDYGYTF. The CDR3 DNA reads TGTGCCAGTAGTAGAACAGGGTCCGTCGACTATGGCTACACCTTC.

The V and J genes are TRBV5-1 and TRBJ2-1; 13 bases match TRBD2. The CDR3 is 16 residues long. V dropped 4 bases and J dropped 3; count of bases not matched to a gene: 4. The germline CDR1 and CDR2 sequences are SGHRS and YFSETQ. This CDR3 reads CASSRTSGSLYNEQFF. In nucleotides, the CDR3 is TGCGCCAGCAGCCGGACTAGCGGGAGTCTCTACAATGAGCAGTTCTTC.

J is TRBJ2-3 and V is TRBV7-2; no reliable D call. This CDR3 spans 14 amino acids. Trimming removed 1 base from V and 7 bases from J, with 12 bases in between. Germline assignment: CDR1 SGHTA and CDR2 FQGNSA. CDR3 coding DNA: TGTGCCAGCAGCTTAGGGTTAGCAGTGTATACGCAGTATTTT. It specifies CASSLGLAVYTQYF.

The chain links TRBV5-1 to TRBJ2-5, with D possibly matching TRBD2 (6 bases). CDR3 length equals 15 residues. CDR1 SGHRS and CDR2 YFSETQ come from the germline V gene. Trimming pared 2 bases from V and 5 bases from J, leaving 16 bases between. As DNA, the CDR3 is TGCGCCAGCAGCTTCCAACCCGGGACTGGGGAGACCCAGTACTTC. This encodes CASSFQPGTGETQYF.

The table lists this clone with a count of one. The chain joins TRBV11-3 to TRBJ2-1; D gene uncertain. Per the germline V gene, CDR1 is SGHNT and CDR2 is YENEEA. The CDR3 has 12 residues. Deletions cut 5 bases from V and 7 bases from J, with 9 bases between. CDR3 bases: TGTGCCAGCAGCAGACAAGCGAATGAGCAGTTCTTC. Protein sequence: CASSRQANEQFF. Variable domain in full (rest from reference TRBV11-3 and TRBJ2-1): EAGVVQSPRYKIIEKKQPVAFWCNPISGHNTLYWYLQNLGQGPELLIRYENEEAVDDSQLPKDRFSAERLKGVDSTLKIQPAELGDSAVYLCASSRQANEQFFGPGTRLTVL.

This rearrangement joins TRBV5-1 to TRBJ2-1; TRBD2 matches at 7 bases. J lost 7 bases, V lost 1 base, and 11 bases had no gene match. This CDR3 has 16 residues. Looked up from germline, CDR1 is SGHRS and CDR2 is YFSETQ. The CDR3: CASSLYAGVTQNEQFF. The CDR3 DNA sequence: TGCGCCAGCAGCTTGTACGCGGGAGTCACTCAGAATGAGCAGTTCTTC.

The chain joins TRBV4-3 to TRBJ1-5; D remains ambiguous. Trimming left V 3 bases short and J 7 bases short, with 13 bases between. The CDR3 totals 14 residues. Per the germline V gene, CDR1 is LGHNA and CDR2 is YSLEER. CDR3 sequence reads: CASSQETRSQPQHF. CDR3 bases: TGCGCCAGCAGCCAGGAGACCAGGAGCCAGCCCCAGCATTTT.

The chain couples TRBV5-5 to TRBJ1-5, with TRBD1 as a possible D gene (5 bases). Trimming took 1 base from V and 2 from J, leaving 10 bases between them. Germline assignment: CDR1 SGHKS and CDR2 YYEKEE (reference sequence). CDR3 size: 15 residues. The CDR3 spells CASSLMAGRNQPQHF. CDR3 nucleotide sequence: TGTGCCAGCAGCTTGATGGCAGGGCGCAATCAGCCCCAGCATTTT.

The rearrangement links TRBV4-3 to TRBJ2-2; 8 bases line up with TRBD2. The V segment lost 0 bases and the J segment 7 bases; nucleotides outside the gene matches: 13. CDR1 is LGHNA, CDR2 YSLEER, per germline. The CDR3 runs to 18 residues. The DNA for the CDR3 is TGCGCCAGCAGCCAAGATTCAGTCGGACTAGCCTTACGCGGGGAGCTGTTTTTT. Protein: CASSQDSVGLALRGELFF.

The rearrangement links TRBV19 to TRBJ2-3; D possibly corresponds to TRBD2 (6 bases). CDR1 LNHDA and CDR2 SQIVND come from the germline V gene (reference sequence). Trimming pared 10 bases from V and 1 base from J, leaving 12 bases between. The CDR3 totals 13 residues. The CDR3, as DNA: TGTGCCACCTCGTGGGGGGGCACAGATACGCAGTATTTT. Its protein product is CATSWGGTDTQYF.

CDR3 nucleotides: TGTGCCAGCAGTTACGCAAAGTTGGGGAATCAGCCCCAGCATTTT. This sequence encodes CASSYAKLGNQPQHF. The chain links TRBV6-6 to TRBJ1-5, with unresolved D. This CDR3 is built from 15 residues. CDR1 MNHNY and CDR2 SVGAGI come from the germline V gene (reference sequence). V shed 2 bases and J shed 4 bases, with 12 bases lying between them.

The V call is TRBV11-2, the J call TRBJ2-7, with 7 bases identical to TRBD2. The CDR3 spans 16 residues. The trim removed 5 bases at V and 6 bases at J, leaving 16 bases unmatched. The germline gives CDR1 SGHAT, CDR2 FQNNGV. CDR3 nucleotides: TGTGCCAGCAGCCCTATCAACCGGCGGGAGTGGGTCGAGCAGTACTTC. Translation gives CASSPINRREWVEQYF.

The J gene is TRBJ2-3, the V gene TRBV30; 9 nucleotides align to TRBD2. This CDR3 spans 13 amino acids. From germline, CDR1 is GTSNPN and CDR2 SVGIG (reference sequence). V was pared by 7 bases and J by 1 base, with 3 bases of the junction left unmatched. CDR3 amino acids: CASRLAGTDTQYF. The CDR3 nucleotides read TGTGCCTCTCGACTAGCGGGCACAGATACGCAGTATTTT.

Written as DNA, the CDR3 is TGTGCCAGCAGTGCACGGACGGGAGAGACAGATACGCAGTATTTT. It specifies CASSARTGETDTQYF. V and J are TRBV6-1 and TRBJ2-3, with D tentatively TRBD2 (6 bases). The CDR3 contains 15 residues. Germline CDR1 and CDR2: MNHNS and SASEGT. Trimming took 4 bases from V and 3 from J, leaving 14 bases between them.

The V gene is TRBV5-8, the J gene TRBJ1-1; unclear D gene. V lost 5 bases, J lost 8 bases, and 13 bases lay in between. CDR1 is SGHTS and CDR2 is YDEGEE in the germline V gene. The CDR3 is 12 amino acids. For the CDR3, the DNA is TGTGCCAGCAGACGTGCGCGTACGGAAGCTTTCTTT. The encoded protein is CASRRARTEAFF. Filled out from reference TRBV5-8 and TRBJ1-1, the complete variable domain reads EAGVTQSPTHLIKTRGQQATLRCSPISGHTSVYWYQQALGLGLQFLLWYDEGEERNRGNFPPRFSGRQFPNYSSELNVNALELEDSALYLCASRRARTEAFFGQGTRLTVV.

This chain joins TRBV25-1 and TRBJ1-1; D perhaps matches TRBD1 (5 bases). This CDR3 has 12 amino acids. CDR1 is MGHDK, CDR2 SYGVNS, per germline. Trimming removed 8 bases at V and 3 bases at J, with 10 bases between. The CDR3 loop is CASRGLYTEAFF. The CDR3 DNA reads TGTGCCAGCCGGGGACTGTACACTGAAGCTTTCTTT.

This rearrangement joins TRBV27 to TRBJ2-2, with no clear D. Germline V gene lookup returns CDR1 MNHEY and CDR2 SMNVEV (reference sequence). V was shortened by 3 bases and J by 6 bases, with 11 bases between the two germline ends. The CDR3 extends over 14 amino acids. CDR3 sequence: CASSLVGLAGELFF. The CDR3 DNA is TGTGCCAGCAGTTTGGTCGGGTTAGCCGGGGAGCTGTTTTTT.